The T cell receptor (beta chain) described here comes from a study of regulatory T cells in long-lasting Graves disease. Study information: Those Graves' patients who were newly diagnosed had been on antithyroid drugs under 3 months. Regarding the study as a whole: Reduced TCR diversity was observed in persistent Graves' patients versus newly diagnosed patients. It was peripheral blood alone, not thyroid tissue, that was studied.

The sample holds a few counts of this clonotype. Its target is unknown. Regarding time point: newly diagnosed GD, antithyroid drugs for less than 3 months. TCR sequences were obtained from RNA taken from PBMCs. Arm-PCR with iRepertoire HTBI primers amplified the CDR3 regions for these TCR beta libraries. MiXCR was run by TCRdb on the multiplex PCR reads, yielding one entry per CDR3 protein. The sample yields 440,000 or so distinct CDR3 sequences, about 16% seen once. V was pared by 4 bases and J by 8 bases, with 14 bases of the junction left unmatched. This CDR3 comprises 16 residues. CDR1 MGHRA and CDR2 YSYEKL come from the germline V gene. The same data also contributed to another study, on T cells in Graves' hyperthyroidism and ophthalmopathy.

Sample: peripheral blood mononuclear cells (PBMCs), taken at new diagnosis, from a patient treated with antithyroid drugs. J is TRBJ2-1 and V is TRBV4-1; TRBD2 agrees at 7 bases. The source is a woman in her twenties or thirties with Graves disease. CDR3 nucleotide sequence: TGCGCCAGCAGCCGATTGACTAGCCCCCCCTCGGATGAGCAGTTCTTC. It codes for CASSRLTSPPSDEQFF.